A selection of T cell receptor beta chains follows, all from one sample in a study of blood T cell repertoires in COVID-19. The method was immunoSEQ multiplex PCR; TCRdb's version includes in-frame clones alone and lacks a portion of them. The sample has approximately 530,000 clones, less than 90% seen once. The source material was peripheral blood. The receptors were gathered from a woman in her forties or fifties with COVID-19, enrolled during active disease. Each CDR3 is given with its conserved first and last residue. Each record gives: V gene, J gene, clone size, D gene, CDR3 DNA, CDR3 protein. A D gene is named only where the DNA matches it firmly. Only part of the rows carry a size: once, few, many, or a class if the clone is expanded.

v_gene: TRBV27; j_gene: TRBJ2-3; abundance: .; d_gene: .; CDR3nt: TGTGCCAGCAGTTTAGTCAGGGCAGATACGCAGTATTTT; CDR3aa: CASSLVRADTQYF
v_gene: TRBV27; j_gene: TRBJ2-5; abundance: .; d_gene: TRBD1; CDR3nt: TGTGCCAGCAGTTTTACCCCGGGACAGAAGGAGACCCAGTACTTC; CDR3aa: CASSFTPGQKETQYF
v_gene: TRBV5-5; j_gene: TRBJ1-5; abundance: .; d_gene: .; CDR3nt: TGTGCCAGCAGCTTGCAGGGGATTACTAGCAATCAGCCCCAGCATTTT; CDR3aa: CASSLQGITSNQPQHF
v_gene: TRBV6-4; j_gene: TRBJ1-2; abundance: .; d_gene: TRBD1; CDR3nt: TGTGCCAGCAGTGACTCGAGCAGGGGGGATGGCTACACCTTC; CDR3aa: CASSDSSRGDGYTF
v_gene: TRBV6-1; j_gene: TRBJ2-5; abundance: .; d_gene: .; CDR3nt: TGTGCCAGCAGTGATGTAGCCGGGGGAGGAGGGGAGACCCAGTACTTC; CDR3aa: CASSDVAGGGGETQYF
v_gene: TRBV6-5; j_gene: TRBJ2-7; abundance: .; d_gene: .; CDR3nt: TGTGCCACCGCAGGACAGTCCTCGGGGGAGCAGTACTTC; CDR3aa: CATAGQSSGEQYF
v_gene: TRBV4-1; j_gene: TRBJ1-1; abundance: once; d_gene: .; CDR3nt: TGCGCCAGCAGCCAAGAAAGAGGACAGAACACTGAAGCTTTCTTT; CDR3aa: CASSQERGQNTEAFF
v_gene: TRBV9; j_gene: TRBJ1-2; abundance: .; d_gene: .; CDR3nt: TGTGCCAGCAGCGTAGAGGGAGGTGGCTACACCTTC; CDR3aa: CASSVEGGGYTF
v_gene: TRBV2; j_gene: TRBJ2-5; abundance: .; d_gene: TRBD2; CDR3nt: TGTGCCAGCATCCCCGGGACTAGCGGGGGTATGAGAGAGACCCAGTACTTC; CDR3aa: CASIPGTSGGMRETQYF
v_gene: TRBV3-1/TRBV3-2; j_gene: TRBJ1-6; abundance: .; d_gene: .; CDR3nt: TGTGCCAGCAGCCAAGAGGCTTATAATTCACCCCTCCACTTT; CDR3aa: CASSQEAYNSPLHF
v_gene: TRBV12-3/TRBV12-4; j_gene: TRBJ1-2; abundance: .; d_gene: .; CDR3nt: TGTGCCAGCAGTTTTGACAGAGTCTATGGCTACACCTTC; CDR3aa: CASSFDRVYGYTF
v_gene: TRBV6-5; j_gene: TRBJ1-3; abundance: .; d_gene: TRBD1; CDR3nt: TGTGCCAGCAGGGCGGACAGGGATGGAAACACCATATATTTT; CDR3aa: CASRADRDGNTIYF
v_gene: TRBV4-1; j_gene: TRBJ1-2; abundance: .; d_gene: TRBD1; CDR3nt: TGCGCCAGCAGATCGGGACAGGGAATCCCCCTAGGTGGCTACACCTTC; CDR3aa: CASRSGQGIPLGGYTF
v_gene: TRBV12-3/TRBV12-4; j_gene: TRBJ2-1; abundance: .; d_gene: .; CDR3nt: TGTGCCAGCAGTTTTACTACCAATGAGCAGTTCTTC; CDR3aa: CASSFTTNEQFF
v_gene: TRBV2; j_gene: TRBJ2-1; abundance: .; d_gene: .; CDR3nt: TGTGCCAGCAGTCCAACAGGGTTGATACACAATGAGCAGTTCTTC; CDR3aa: CASSPTGLIHNEQFF
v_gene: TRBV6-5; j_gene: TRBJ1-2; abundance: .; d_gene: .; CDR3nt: TGTGCCAGCAGTTATAGGGAGGGCTATGGCTACACCTTC; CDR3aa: CASSYREGYGYTF
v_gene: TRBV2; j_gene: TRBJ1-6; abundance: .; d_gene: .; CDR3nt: TGTGCCAGCAGCATGGACATCCTTAATTCACCCCTCCACTTT; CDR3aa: CASSMDILNSPLHF
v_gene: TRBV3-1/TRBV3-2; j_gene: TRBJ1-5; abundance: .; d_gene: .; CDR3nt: TGTGCCAGCAGCGATCGTCAGGGGCCCCAGCATTTT; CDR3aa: CASSDRQGPQHF
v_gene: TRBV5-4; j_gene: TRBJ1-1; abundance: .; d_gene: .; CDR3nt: TGTGCCAGCAGCTGGAGGGGAGGTGCTGAAGCTTTCTTT; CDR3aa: CASSWRGGAEAFF
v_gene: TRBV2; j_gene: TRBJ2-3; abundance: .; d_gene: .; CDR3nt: TGTGCCAGCGGGGTAGCGGGCACAGATACGCAGTATTTT; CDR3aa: CASGVAGTDTQYF
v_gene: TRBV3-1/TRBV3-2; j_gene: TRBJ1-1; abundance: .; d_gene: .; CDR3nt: TGTGCCAGCAGCCGTTCAGGGGTTTCGAACACTGAAGCTTTCTTT; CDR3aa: CASSRSGVSNTEAFF
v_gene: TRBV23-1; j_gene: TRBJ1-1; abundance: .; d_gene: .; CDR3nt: TGCGCCAGCAGTCAATCGAGAAGGGGAAATCGGGACACTGAAGCTTTCTTT; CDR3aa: CASSQSRRGNRDTEAFF
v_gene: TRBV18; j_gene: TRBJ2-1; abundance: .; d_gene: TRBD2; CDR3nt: TGTGCCAGCTCACGCGGGGGGGCAGATGAGCAGTTCTTC; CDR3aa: CASSRGGADEQFF
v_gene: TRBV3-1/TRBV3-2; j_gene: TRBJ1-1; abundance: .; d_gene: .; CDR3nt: TGTGCCAGCAGCCAATCACTAACCGGGACAGAAGCTTTCTTT; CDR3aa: CASSQSLTGTEAFF